Following are 14 T cell receptor beta chains from one sample sequenced in a study of glioma-infiltrating T cells (dated by TCRdb to 2015 to 2016). Sequencer: Illumina MiSeq. The iRepertoire nested amplicon-rescue multiplex PCR (arm-PCR) platform was used to amplify TCR alpha and beta CDR3 regions from RNA. The public sequencing data were trimmed at Q25 with fastp and processed into clonotypes with MiXCR by TCRdb, which kept only in-frame beta chains. Every distinct CDR3 protein forms one entry, paired with its most common genes and DNA. The sample table contains some 100,000 distinct CDR3 sequences; only one count was recorded for less than 30% of them. The ten largest account for about 30% of the sample. Input material: glioma tissue, nonneoplastic brain tissue, or PBMCs (not recorded which). The receptors here all came from a human donor with low-grade glioma or glioblastoma, undergoing nonglioma brain surgery, or in good health (not recorded which).

This clonotype was counted at least ten times. The chain is built from TRBV2 and TRBJ1-4, with a tentative D call TRBD1 (5 bases). The germline gives CDR1 SNHLY, CDR2 FYNNEI. The CDR3 extends over 13 amino acids. The V and J ends lost 4 bases and 5 bases respectively, with 8 bases between them. The CDR3 DNA follows: TGTGCCAGCAGTGGCGAGGGGAATGAAAAACTGTTTTTT. Encoded protein: CASSGEGNEKLFF.

This clonotype was detected ten times or more. The rearrangement joins TRBV5-1 to TRBJ2-1, with TRBD2 matching over 7 bases. The germline gives CDR1 SGHRS, CDR2 YFSETQ. This CDR3 has 16 amino acids. The V segment lost 3 bases and the J segment 4 bases; nucleotides outside the gene matches: 10. CDR3 residues: CASSWGDSGSYNEQFF. The CDR3 nucleotides are TGCGCCAGCAGCTGGGGTGATAGCGGGTCTTACAATGAGCAGTTCTTC.

This clonotype was counted ten times or more. The chain carries TRBV6-1 and TRBJ2-7; D is unresolved. CDR1 and CDR2 from the germline V gene are MNHNS and SASEGT. The CDR3 has 15 amino acids. The V and J ends lost 6 bases and 0 bases respectively, with 15 bases between them. The CDR3 reads CASSYTRAFSYEQYF. The CDR3 bases are TGTGCCAGCAGCTATACTCGTGCCTTCTCCTACGAGCAGTACTTC.

This clonotype has a count of ten or more. The chain combines TRBV7-9 with TRBJ2-3, with D hard to call. Trimming took off 5 bases at V and 4 bases at J, with 1 base between the two ends. Germline V lookup: CDR1 SEHNR, CDR2 FQNEAQ (reference sequence). The CDR3 covers 10 residues. In DNA, the CDR3 is TGTGCCAGCAGCCCAGATACGCAGTATTTT. Translated: CASSPDTQYF.

Turning to this clonotype: A much more abundant neighbour one base away suggests this may be a read error. The chain employs TRBV14 and TRBJ2-3; unclear D gene. The V and J ends lost 1 base and 4 bases respectively, with 9 bases between them. The germline V gene has CDR1 SGHDN and CDR2 FVKESK. The CDR3 runs to 14 residues. The CDR3 DNA follows: TGTGCCAGCAGCCAAGCAACCTTCGCAGATACGCAGTATTTT. It translates to CASSQATFADTQYF.

About this clonotype: This may be a read error: a much more frequent sequence differs by one nucleotide. This chain joins TRBV11-2 and TRBJ2-5, with a tentative D call TRBD2 (6 bases). Germline assignment: CDR1 SGHAT and CDR2 FQNNGV. The CDR3 contains 14 residues. V dropped 6 bases and J dropped 11 bases, with 22 bases sitting between them. Written as DNA, the CDR3 is TGTGCCAGCAGTTCCTGGAGTGGCGGGACTGAGCAGTACTTC. The encoded protein is CASSSWSGGTEQYF. The complete variable domain, with remaining parts taken from reference TRBV11-2 and TRBJ2-5, reads EAGVAQSPRYKIIEKRQSVAFWCNPISGHATLYWYQQILGQGPKLLIQFQNNGVVDDSQLPKDRFSAERLKGVDSTLKIQPAKLEDSAVYLCASSSWSGGTEQYFGPGTRLLVL.

This clonotype was counted many times. This chain joins TRBV3-1 and TRBJ2-5; possibly TRBD1 for D (5 bases). The CDR3 has 14 amino acids. The V end lost 0 bases, the J end lost 5 bases, and 10 bases lay between the germline ends. Per germline, CDR1 LGHDT and CDR2 YNNKEL (reference sequence). CDR3 loop: CASSQDFSGETQYF. CDR3 nucleotides: TGTGCCAGCAGCCAAGATTTTTCAGGGGAGACCCAGTACTTC.

This clonotype was seen at least ten times. This chain connects TRBV20-1 to TRBJ1-5; 7 bases map to TRBD1. V lost 5 bases to trimming and J lost 6 bases; unmatched junction nucleotides: 10. The CDR3 length is 14 residues. CDR1 is DFQATT, CDR2 SNEGSKA, per germline (reference sequence). CDR3 amino acids: CSAGYQGVGQPQHF. DNA of the CDR3: TGCAGTGCTGGGTACCAGGGGGTAGGTCAGCCCCAGCATTTT.

On this clonotype itself: This may be a read error: a much more frequent sequence differs by one nucleotide. This CDR3 fails to terminate in the conserved phenylalanine or tryptophan, so it likely reflects a read error. CDR3: CASSQPRPTEAFL. DNA for the CDR3: TGCGCCAGCAGCCAACCCCGTCCCACTGAAGCTTTCCTT. This sequence joins TRBV4-1 and TRBJ1-1; D remains ambiguous. This CDR3 region has 13 residues. Germline-derived CDR1 and CDR2 are MGHRA and YSYEKL. The germline V and J ends were trimmed by 2 bases and 4 bases, with 8 bases remaining between them.

Details on this clonotype: Possible read error: a much larger clone is one base away. The V and J genes are TRBV4-2 and TRBJ2-2, with a tentative D call TRBD2 (5 bases). Looked up from germline, CDR1 is LGHNA and CDR2 is YNFKEQ. This CDR3 region has 12 residues. The CDR3 protein is CASSHNSGELIF. CDR3 sequence (DNA): TGTGCCAGCAGCCATAACTCCGGGGAGCTGATTTTT.

This clonotype was counted at least ten times. This sequence joins TRBV2 and TRBJ1-5; tentative D call: TRBD1 (5 bases). The V gene lost 5 bases and the J gene lost 4 bases, with 15 bases spanning the gap. The length of the CDR3 is 15 residues. Germline values: CDR1 SNHLY, CDR2 FYNNEI. The CDR3 DNA reads TGTGCCAGCAGTCCGCGCGACAGCCTAAATCAGCCCCAGCATTTT. Translating it yields CASSPRDSLNQPQHF.

Notes on this clonotype: A much larger clone lies a single base off, so this may be a read error. J is TRBJ1-2 and V is TRBV12-3 or TRBV12-4; the D is unclear. Trimming took 6 bases from V and 6 from J, leaving 11 bases between them. The CDR3 is 12 residues long. The CDR3 spells CASSPRVHGYTF. The CDR3 nucleotides read TGTGCCAGCAGCCCTCGGGTCCATGGCTACACCTTC.

This clonotype was seen at least ten times. This chain joins TRBV20-1 and TRBJ2-1; 14 bases map to TRBD2. The V segment lost 6 bases and the J segment 9 bases; nucleotides outside the gene matches: 7. The CDR3 is 14 amino acids. Germline V gene lookup returns CDR1 DFQATT and CDR2 SNEGSKA (reference sequence). DNA of the CDR3: TGCAGTGCCCGACTAGCGGGAGGGCGGGGTGAGCAGTTCTTC. This encodes CSARLAGGRGEQFF.

This clonotype was recorded many times. The V gene is TRBV18, the J gene TRBJ1-1; weak D call: TRBD1 (5 bases). CDR3 size: 15 residues. CDR1 KGHSH and CDR2 LQKENI come from the germline V gene. V lost 3 bases and J lost 3, with 14 bases in between. In nucleotides, the CDR3 is TGTGCCAGCTCACCCCGGGCTCAGGGCTACACTGAAGCTTTCTTT. The encoded protein is CASSPRAQGYTEAFF.